The sequence of this T cell receptor (beta chain) was determined in a study of Graves' ophthalmopathy and Graves' hyperthyroidism. The germline V gene has CDR1 MDHEN and CDR2 SYDVKM. The CDR3 sequence is 15 residues long. The germline V and J ends were trimmed by 4 bases and 0 bases, with 10 bases remaining between them. RNA transcripts were the source from which TCR beta CDR3 regions were amplified. In the first round, RT-PCR was carried out with HTBI primers, and a multiplex PCR formed the second round. In TCRdb, the multiplex PCR reads were re-called with MiXCR into one record per CDR3 protein. Of about 590,000 distinct CDR3 sequences listed, about 35% were seen once; the top ten hold about 4%. Study conclusions and caveats: Blood also harbored most expanded thyroid clonotypes above 0.001 frequency.

Patients were excluded if they had other autoimmune diseases or uncontrolled infections, and likewise if pregnancy or lactation applied. In the case of this clonotype: Its antigen is undetermined.

The TCR was taken from an adult man with Graves' hyperthyroidism. The sequenced material came from peripheral blood or thyroid tissue (not recorded which). V usage is TRBV28 and J usage is TRBJ1-5; D call uncertain. The CDR3 spells CASSSPNFSNQPQHF. The CDR3 DNA follows: TGTGCCAGCAGTTCCCCCAACTTTAGCAATCAGCCCCAGCATTTT.